This is a list of T cell receptor beta chains from one sample in a study of circulating CD8 cells and anti-PD-1 response in melanoma. TCRdb processed the reads anew with MiXCR; each CDR3 protein has one entry. The profile covers 800 to 950 distinct CDR3 sequences, with under 6% appearing a single time and 6% to 6.5% taken by the ten largest. Here the sequenced sample was CD8+ T cells from PBMCs, taken at baseline or after one month of anti-PD-1 therapy (not recorded which). The source of these receptors is a human donor with melanoma. CDR3s include the opening cysteine and the closing phenylalanine or tryptophan. D genes are given only for firm matches. Size tells how often a clone was seen (once, few, many) or the class of an expanded clone, and some rows leave it out.

j_call,d_call,clone_size,v_call,cdr3_nt,cdr3_aa
TRBJ1-1,NA,medium-sized,TRBV9,TGTGCCAGCAGCATGTCAAAAGGGGCTTACACTGAAGCTTTCTTT,CASSMSKGAYTEAFF
TRBJ2-7,TRBD2,large,TRBV5-1,TGCGCCAGCAGCTTGGAAAAGAGCGGGGCGGGCTACGAGCAGTACTTC,CASSLEKSGAGYEQYF
TRBJ2-1,TRBD2,large,TRBV27,TGTGCCAGCAGTATGCTAGCGGGAGGGCCTTACAATGAGCAGTTCTTC,CASSMLAGGPYNEQFF
TRBJ1-4,NA,medium-sized,TRBV20-1,TGCAGTGCTAGAGATGGGGGAGGCCCACCCTCGGCTAATGAAAAACTGTTTTTT,CSARDGGGPPSANEKLFF
TRBJ2-7,NA,medium-sized,TRBV28,TGTGCCAGCAGTTTATGGGTGCGGCAGGAATCGGACGAGCAGTACTTC,CASSLWVRQESDEQYF
TRBJ1-1,NA,NA,TRBV4-2,TGTGCCAGCAGCCGAGGGGTGAACACTGAAGCTTTCTTT,CASSRGVNTEAFF
TRBJ1-5,NA,large,TRBV24-1,TGTGCCACCAGTGATGGAGGGGTTCAGCCCCAGCATTTT,CATSDGGVQPQHF
TRBJ2-3,TRBD2,large,TRBV5-4,TGTGCCAGCAGCTTGGAAGGCGGGGGGTCACAGGAATCAGATACGCAGTATTTT,CASSLEGGGSQESDTQYF
TRBJ2-3,NA,NA,TRBV28,TGTGCCAGCAGACGTGACTCGGCCACAGATACGCAGTATTTT,CASRRDSATDTQYF
TRBJ2-1,NA,medium-sized,TRBV19,TGTGCCAGTAGTATCCAGGGTACCTACAATGAGCAGTTCTTC,CASSIQGTYNEQFF
TRBJ2-1,NA,large,TRBV29-1,TGCAGCGTTCAGATCAATGAGCAGTTCTTC,CSVQINEQFF
TRBJ2-7,TRBD2,NA,TRBV28,TGTGCCAGCAGTTTTGTGACGGGAGGAGAGCAGTACTTC,CASSFVTGGEQYF
TRBJ2-7,TRBD2,few,TRBV13,TGTGCCAGCAGCTTATCCTCGGGAGGCCTCTCCTACGAGCAGTACTTC,CASSLSSGGLSYEQYF
TRBJ2-3,NA,large,TRBV6-5,TGTGCCACCCTGGGCGGAGATACGCAGTATTTT,CATLGGDTQYF
TRBJ2-5,NA,NA,TRBV13,TGTGCCAGCAGCTTAAGGGCCCAAGAGACCCAGTACTTC,CASSLRAQETQYF
TRBJ2-2,NA,large,TRBV25-1,TGTGCCAGCAGGTACACCGGGGAGCTGTTTTTT,CASRYTGELFF
TRBJ2-7,NA,medium-sized,TRBV24-1,TGTGCCACCTTCCCGGGTCTTGGGGGATACGAGCAGTACTTC,CATFPGLGGYEQYF
TRBJ2-7,NA,NA,TRBV28,TGCGCCAGCAGTTTCGTCAACCATCAAGCCGAGCAGTACTTC,CASSFVNHQAEQYF
TRBJ2-7,NA,few,TRBV27,TGTGCCAGCAGTTTAGGCACAGGGTCCTACGAGCAGTACTTC,CASSLGTGSYEQYF
TRBJ2-3,TRBD2,large,TRBV20-1,TGCAGTGCTAGAGATCCGACTAGCGGGGGGCGGTCGGACACAGATACGCAGTATTTT,CSARDPTSGGRSDTDTQYF
TRBJ2-7,NA,NA,TRBV19,TGTGCCAGTAGTATATTACAGGGATACGAGCAGTACTTC,CASSILQGYEQYF
TRBJ2-1,NA,medium-sized,TRBV19,TGTGCCAGTAGTACCGGGACCACCAATGAGCAGTTCTTC,CASSTGTTNEQFF
TRBJ1-1,NA,NA,TRBV19,TGTGCCAGTAGTATCGTGCCGGGTACTGAAGCTTTCTTT,CASSIVPGTEAFF
TRBJ2-7,NA,large,TRBV7-2,TGTGCCAGCAGCCCAGGGTTACGGACCTACGAGCAGTACTTC,CASSPGLRTYEQYF
TRBJ1-5,NA,medium-sized,TRBV19,TGTGCCAGTAACCATTTAGTCGGGTTCCTTGATCAGCCCCAGCATTTT,CASNHLVGFLDQPQHF
TRBJ2-2,TRBD2,medium-sized,TRBV24-1,TGTGCCACCTCCGCCGGGGGGGCGATCACCGGGGAGCTGTTTTTT,CATSAGGAITGELFF
TRBJ2-2,NA,NA,TRBV27,TGTGCCAGCAGTTTAGACCCCAAGGGCACCGGGGAGCTGTTTTTT,CASSLDPKGTGELFF
TRBJ2-7,NA,few,TRBV28,TGTGCCAGCAGTTTAGGCCCCTCCTACGAGCAGTACTTC,CASSLGPSYEQYF
TRBJ2-7,NA,medium-sized,TRBV30,TGTGCCTGGAGACTTAAAGGGCCGGGGGAGCAGTACTTC,CAWRLKGPGEQYF
TRBJ1-1,TRBD1,medium-sized,TRBV12-3/TRBV12-4,TGTGCCAGCAGTTTCTCAGGGGGCACTGAAGCTTTCTTT,CASSFSGGTEAFF
TRBJ2-7,NA,large,TRBV4-1,TGCGCCAGCAGCCAAGAAGTCCGGGACCACTACGAGCAGTACTTC,CASSQEVRDHYEQYF
TRBJ2-5,TRBD2,medium-sized,TRBV30,TGTGCCTGGAGTGTACTAGAGCGGGGGGAGACCCAGTACTTC,CAWSVLERGETQYF
TRBJ2-7,NA,large,TRBV21-1,TGTGCCAGCGCCCCTGGGGATTCCTACGAGCAGTACTTC,CASAPGDSYEQYF
TRBJ2-7,NA,large,TRBV29-1,TGCAGCGTTGTGGGTGGGAGTGTATACGAGCAGTACTTC,CSVVGGSVYEQYF
TRBJ2-3,NA,medium-sized,TRBV19,TGTGCCAGTAATCAGAGACTCGCCACAGATACGCAGTATTTT,CASNQRLATDTQYF
TRBJ2-5,NA,large,TRBV27,TGTGCCAGCAGCCCCCAGGGCCAAGAGACCCAGTACTTC,CASSPQGQETQYF
TRBJ2-5,NA,medium-sized,TRBV25-1,TGTGCCAGCAGTGAAACACCGGGCCAAGAGACCCAGTACTTC,CASSETPGQETQYF
TRBJ2-1,TRBD2,medium-sized,TRBV19,TGTGCCAGTAGTTGGGGACTAGCGGGGCCCTTCAATGAGCAGTTCTTC,CASSWGLAGPFNEQFF
TRBJ2-1,TRBD2,medium-sized,TRBV28,TGTGCCAGCAGTACCCGGACTAGCGGACTCTACAATGAGCAGTTCTTC,CASSTRTSGLYNEQFF
TRBJ2-2,TRBD2,large,TRBV7-2,TGTGCCAGCAGCCTGACTAGCGGATTACCCGGGGAGCTGTTTTTT,CASSLTSGLPGELFF
TRBJ2-7,NA,few,TRBV19,TGTGCCAGTAGTTTGGTCAGCGGAGGACGCCTCAGTTCCTACGAGCAGTACTTC,CASSLVSGGRLSSYEQYF
TRBJ2-1,NA,medium-sized,TRBV28,TGTGCCAGCAGTTTAGGCCTCCAGGGTGAGCAGTTCTTC,CASSLGLQGEQFF
TRBJ1-6,TRBD1,few,TRBV27,TGTGCCAGCGGCGGGACAGGGTTTAATTCACCCCTCCACTTT,CASGGTGFNSPLHF
TRBJ2-1,TRBD2,large,TRBV20-1,TGCAGTGCCAGGACTAGCGGGAGAGGGGATGAGCAGTTCTTC,CSARTSGRGDEQFF
TRBJ2-1,NA,medium-sized,TRBV15,TGTGCCACCAGCAGTGCTGATAGGGGGGCCTACAATGAGCAGTTCTTC,CATSSADRGAYNEQFF
TRBJ1-4,NA,large,TRBV28,TGTGCCAGCAGTTTAGTACCGGGAGGCACCCTGTTTTTT,CASSLVPGGTLFF
TRBJ2-7,NA,large,TRBV2,TGTGCCAGCCTGGGGGGCCGCTCCTGGCAGTACTTC,CASLGGRSWQYF
TRBJ2-2,TRBD1,large,TRBV23-1,TGCGCCAGCAGTCATAGAACAGGGGGCACCGGGGAGCTGTTTTTT,CASSHRTGGTGELFF
TRBJ2-2,NA,medium-sized,TRBV4-3,TGCGCCAGCAGTTATGACCGTTACACCGGGGAGCTGTTTTTT,CASSYDRYTGELFF
TRBJ2-7,TRBD2,NA,TRBV19,TGTGCCAGTAGTAGGACAGGGCGAACTAGCGGGAGGGAAACTCTCCCGGGTGGGCAGTACTTC,CASSRTGRTSGRETLPGGQYF
TRBJ2-1,NA,large,TRBV25-1,TGTGCCAGCAGTGAATCAGGGGGGGATGAGCAGTTCTTC,CASSESGGDEQFF
TRBJ2-7,NA,large,TRBV4-1,TGCGCCAGCAGCCAGATACTAACCTCCGAGCAGTACTTC,CASSQILTSEQYF
TRBJ2-1,TRBD2,large,TRBV4-3,TGCGCCAGCAGCCAACCTACTAGCGTCGCCTCCTACAATGAGCAGTTCTTC,CASSQPTSVASYNEQFF